One and the same sample provided the 32 T cell receptor beta chains below, sequenced in a study of T cells in Graves' hyperthyroidism and ophthalmopathy. RNA transcripts yielded amplified TCR beta CDR3 regions. HTBI primers were used for first-round RT-PCR of the TCR CDR3. TCRdb reprocessed the multiplex PCR reads via MiXCR and lists one record per CDR3 protein. The sample yields some 500,000 distinct CDR3 sequences, 15% to 20% seen once. Input material: blood. Every receptor here comes from a woman in her 30s with Graves' ophthalmopathy.

The chain is built from TRBV15 and TRBJ2-3; D perhaps matches TRBD2 (5 bases). CDR1 is LNHNV, CDR2 YYDKDF, per germline (reference sequence). V lost 6 bases and J 1 base, leaving 14 bases between the germline ends. This CDR3 region has 15 residues. The DNA for the CDR3 is TGTGCCACCAGTCAAGAAAACGGGGGCACAGATACGCAGTATTTT. Its translation is CATSQENGGTDTQYF.

The chain carries TRBV5-8 and TRBJ2-1; 9 bases map to TRBD2. Germline CDR1 is SGHTS and CDR2 is YDEGEE. The CDR3 totals 15 residues. V lost 0 bases and J lost 8; bases outside the gene matches: 6. The DNA of the CDR3 is TGTGCCAGCAGCTTGGTCCAGCGGGAGGTCTATGAGCAGTTCTTC. Translating it yields CASSLVQREVYEQFF.

Ten or more counts support this clonotype. The V gene is TRBV2, the J gene TRBJ2-1; 14 bases agree with TRBD2. This CDR3 has 16 amino acids. The J segment lost 7 bases and the V segment lost 6 bases, leaving 8 bases of the junction unmatched. Germline lookup yields CDR1 SNHLY and CDR2 FYNNEI. CDR3 amino acids: CASRARLAGGVNEQFF. Here the CDR3 DNA reads TGTGCCAGCAGGGCAAGACTAGCGGGAGGGGTGAATGAGCAGTTCTTC.

The chain combines TRBV28 with TRBJ2-6; D may be TRBD1 (5 bases). The V end was cut by 8 bases, the J end by 0 bases, with 23 bases between. Germline V CDR1 and CDR2: MDHEN, SYDVKM. The CDR3 contains 19 residues. The CDR3 is CASCIRTNLIDSGANVLTF. In DNA form, the CDR3 reads TGTGCCAGCTGTATCCGGACAAATTTAATAGACTCTGGGGCCAACGTCCTGACTTTC.

This clonotype was observed a handful of times. A clone one base away is much larger, so this may be a read error. The chain combines TRBV7-2 with TRBJ2-1; 7 nucleotides line up with TRBD2. Germline V lookup: CDR1 SGHTA, CDR2 FQGNSA. J gave up 5 bases and V 5 bases, and 15 bases lay outside the gene matches. The CDR3 totals 17 residues. DNA for the CDR3: TGTGCCAGCAGCAGTGGGTCGAGCGGGAAGATCCACAATGAGCAGTTCTTC. As protein: CASSSGSSGKIHNEQFF.

This clonotype was observed many times. The V call is TRBV18, the J call TRBJ2-3; 7 bases align to TRBD2. Trimming took 2 bases from V and 3 from J; bases not matched to a gene: 8. From germline, CDR1 is KGHSH and CDR2 LQKENI. This CDR3 has 16 amino acids. The CDR3 spells CASSPLREGPTDTQYF. CDR3 DNA sequence: TGTGCCAGCTCACCATTGAGGGAGGGTCCAACAGATACGCAGTATTTT.

This clonotype was seen at least ten times. The junction differs from germline at one of its ends, possibly a read error. The chain is built from TRBV3-1 and TRBJ1-1, with TRBD1 as a possible D gene (5 bases). The CDR3 loop spans 14 amino acids. CDR1 LGHDT and CDR2 YNNKEL come from the germline V gene (reference sequence). This chain's CDR3 is CASSGRGLKTEAFF. The CDR3 nucleotides read TGTGCCAGCAGCGGGCGGGGCTTGAAAACTGAAGCTTTCTTT.

This clonotype was recorded at least ten times. The chain is built from TRBV28 and TRBJ2-7; 12 positions match TRBD2. Losses at the gene ends were 5 bases for V and 6 bases for J; bases not matched to a gene: 8. The CDR3 spans 15 residues. CDR1 MDHEN and CDR2 SYDVKM come from the germline V gene. This chain's CDR3 is CASSPQTSGSFEQYF. CDR3 DNA sequence: TGTGCCAGCAGTCCTCAGACTAGCGGGAGCTTCGAGCAGTACTTC.

This clonotype was seen a few times. The J gene is TRBJ2-2, the V gene TRBV19, with D possibly TRBD2 on 5 matching bases. Trimming took off 2 bases at V and 6 bases at J, with 10 bases between the two ends. There are 14 residues in the CDR3. Germline V gives CDR1 LNHDA, CDR2 SQIVND (reference sequence). The DNA of the CDR3 is TGTGCCAGTAGTATATTTGGAGGTGCCGGGGAGCTGTTTTTT. Protein product: CASSIFGGAGELFF.

This clonotype occurred a few times. The rearrangement joins TRBV7-2 to TRBJ1-3; a possible D gene is TRBD1 (5 bases). This CDR3 has 14 amino acids. Germline V gene sequence: CDR1 SGHTA, CDR2 FQGNSA. V dropped 8 bases and J dropped 2 bases, with 13 bases sitting between them. The CDR3 here is CASGRGGTGNTIYF. CDR3 bases: TGTGCCAGCGGGCGTGGGGGAACTGGAAACACCATATATTTT.

The chain has TRBV11-3 and TRBJ2-1; possibly TRBD2 for D (6 bases). The germline V and J ends were trimmed by 0 bases and 8 bases, with 8 bases remaining between them. The length of the CDR3 is 13 residues. Looked up from germline, CDR1 is SGHNT and CDR2 is YENEEA. CDR3 coding DNA: TGTGCCAGCAGCTTAGAAGGCGGGGATGAGCAGTTCTTC. Its translation is CASSLEGGDEQFF.

Remarks on this clonotype: Possible read error: a much larger clone is one base away. The chain employs TRBV28 and TRBJ1-6; TRBD1 matches 8 bases. The CDR3 loop spans 15 amino acids. V dropped 3 bases and J dropped 12; count of bases not matched to a gene: 10. Germline CDR1 and CDR2: MDHEN and SYDVKM. DNA for the CDR3: TGTGCCAGCAGTTTTGGTCGACAGGGGTTTTTACCCCTCCACTTT. This encodes CASSFGRQGFLPLHF.

This clonotype was counted many times. The rearrangement links TRBV12-3 or TRBV12-4 to TRBJ1-3; TRBD1 aligns across 11 bases. V was clipped by 6 bases and J by 4 bases; unmatched bases: 17. The CDR3 totals 19 residues. The CDR3 region is CASRGPILGQGASGNTIYF. The CDR3, as DNA: TGTGCCAGCAGGGGACCTATTTTAGGACAGGGGGCTTCCGGAAACACCATATATTTT.

CDR3 residues: CASSQDSNAANYGYTF. In DNA, the CDR3 is TGCGCCAGCAGCCAAGATAGTAACGCAGCTAACTATGGCTACACCTTC. The chain is built from TRBV4-3 and TRBJ1-2; D remains ambiguous. CDR1 is LGHNA and CDR2 is YSLEER in the germline V gene. CDR3 size: 16 residues. The germline V and J ends were trimmed by 0 bases and 0 bases, with 11 bases remaining between them.

This clonotype was observed a handful of times. The chain recombines TRBV27 with TRBJ2-3; no reliable D call. V dropped 6 bases and J dropped 0 bases, with 10 bases sitting between them. The CDR3 extends over 14 amino acids. Germline values: CDR1 MNHEY, CDR2 SMNVEV (reference sequence). The CDR3 region has the DNA TGTGCCAGCAGCCGGGTCCTTAGCACAGATACGCAGTATTTT. It is translated as CASSRVLSTDTQYF.

This clonotype has a count of ten or more. The chain recombines TRBV20-1 with TRBJ2-7, with 8 bases that match TRBD2. Germline trimming cut 4 bases from V and 4 bases from J; bases unmatched to any gene: 3. CDR1 is DFQATT and CDR2 is SNEGSKA in the germline V gene (reference sequence). The CDR3 is made up of 12 amino acids. In nucleotides, the CDR3 is TGCAGTGCTACAGCGGGAGTGTACGAGCAGTACTTC. The encoded protein is CSATAGVYEQYF.

The chain couples TRBV9 to TRBJ2-7; TRBD2 aligns across 15 bases. This CDR3 has 17 residues. V shed 4 bases, J shed 5 bases, and the junction held 10 bases outside the gene matches. Germline values: CDR1 SGDLS, CDR2 YYNGEE. Here the CDR3 reads CASSPNSRTSGRDEQYF. DNA of the CDR3: TGTGCCAGCAGCCCTAATTCCCGGACTAGCGGGAGGGACGAGCAGTACTTC.

The chain links TRBV7-9 to TRBJ2-1; maybe TRBD2 (6 bases). The CDR3 length is 15 residues. V was pared by 2 bases and J by 6 bases, with 14 bases between. Germline V gene data show CDR1 as SEHNR and CDR2 as FQNEAQ (reference sequence). The CDR3 here is CASSLFPGVGNEQFF. In nucleotides, the CDR3 is TGTGCCAGCAGCTTATTCCCGGGAGTGGGCAATGAGCAGTTCTTC.

The chain links TRBV9 to TRBJ2-5; possible D gene TRBD1, 6 bases. CDR1 and CDR2 (germline): SGDLS, YYNGEE. CDR3 length: 19 residues. Trimming took 3 bases from V and 5 from J, leaving 29 bases between them. CDR3 DNA: TGTGCCAGCAGCGCGCGTCCCCCACTAGGACAGATCGGCGAGGAGACCCAGTACTTC. This gives the protein CASSARPPLGQIGEETQYF. Full variable domain (missing parts from reference TRBV9 and TRBJ2-5): DSGVTQTPKHLITATGQRVTLRCSPRSGDLSVYWYQQSLDQGLQFLIQYYNGEERAKGNILERFSAQQFPDLHSELNLSSLELGDSALYFCASSARPPLGQIGEETQYFGPGTRLLVL.

For this clonotype: Given a much more abundant clone one base away, this may be a read error. The chain uses TRBV12-3 or TRBV12-4 and TRBJ2-1, with D perhaps TRBD1 (5 bases). This CDR3 has 13 residues. Trimming removed 5 bases at V and 10 bases at J, with 15 bases between. The CDR3, as DNA: TGTGCCAGCAGTACTAACGACAGATACGAGCAGTTCTTC. It yields the protein CASSTNDRYEQFF.

This chain connects TRBV7-2 to TRBJ2-7; weak D call: TRBD2 (5 bases). V lost 5 bases and J lost 3, with 14 bases in between. This CDR3 is 14 amino acids long. Looked up from germline, CDR1 is SGHTA and CDR2 is FQGNSA. CDR3: CASSPYGRDYEQYF. CDR3 bases: TGTGCCAGCAGCCCCTACGGCCGGGACTACGAGCAGTACTTC.

This clonotype showed up many times. The V call is TRBV28, the J call TRBJ2-7; 8 bases line up with TRBD1. The V and J ends lost 2 bases and 0 bases, in that order; junction bases with no gene match: 6. Germline V CDR1 and CDR2: MDHEN, SYDVKM. CDR3 length: 16 residues. CDR3 sequence reads: CASSLGGTGYSYEQYF. The CDR3 nucleotides read TGTGCCAGCAGTTTAGGCGGGACAGGCTACTCCTACGAGCAGTACTTC.

This clonotype was seen more than once but under ten times. The chain employs TRBV7-8 and TRBJ1-4; D is uncertain. V lost 6 bases and J 8 bases, leaving 13 bases between the germline ends. This CDR3 comprises 13 residues. The germline V gene has CDR1 SGHVS and CDR2 FQNEAQ. The CDR3 loop reads CASSGVLGEKLFF. CDR3 nucleotides: TGTGCCAGCAGTGGAGTATTAGGCGAAAAACTGTTTTTT. The full variable domain, rest sourced from reference TRBV7-8 and TRBJ1-4, is GAGVSQSPRYKVAKRGQDVALRCDPISGHVSLFWYQQALGQGPEFLTYFQNEAQLDKSGLPSDRFFAERPEGSVSTLKIQRTQQEDSAVYLCASSGVLGEKLFFGSGTQLSVL.

This clonotype came up many times. The genes are TRBV30 and TRBJ2-1; D remains ambiguous. The germline CDR1 and CDR2 sequences are GTSNPN and SVGIG (reference sequence). The CDR3 runs 11 residues. V was trimmed by 2 bases and J by 6 bases, leaving 5 bases between them. The CDR3 bases are TGTGCCTGGAGTTTACTCAATGAGCAGTTCTTC. Protein product: CAWSLLNEQFF.

Of note for this clonotype: One end of the junction varies from germline; a read error may be responsible. The J gene is TRBJ1-4, the V gene TRBV6-2 or TRBV6-3; D is unresolved. Germline V CDR1 and CDR2: MNHEY, SVGEGT. The CDR3 sequence is 13 residues long. The chain's CDR3 is CGAQRSTNEKLFF. The DNA for the CDR3 is TGCGGAGCGCAAAGGTCAACTAATGAAAAACTGTTTTTT.

The V and J genes are TRBV19 and TRBJ2-6, with 7 bases matching TRBD1. The trim removed 10 bases at V and 0 bases at J, leaving 3 bases unmatched. This CDR3 comprises 14 residues. Germline CDR1 is LNHDA and CDR2 is SQIVND (reference sequence). CDR3: CAMTGSSGANVLTF. The CDR3 DNA is TGTGCCATGACAGGGAGCTCTGGGGCCAACGTCCTGACTTTC.

The chain joins TRBV29-1 to TRBJ2-1; 9 bases line up with TRBD2. CDR1 SQVTM and CDR2 ANQGSEA come from the germline V gene. The CDR3 is 18 residues long. V shed 7 bases and J 0 bases; nucleotides not matched to a gene: 16. The CDR3 nucleotides are TGCAGCGCCGACGGGGGACTAGCAGCTCGAAGCTCCTACAATGAGCAGTTCTTC. This codes for CSADGGLAARSSYNEQFF.

This clonotype appeared many times. The V and J genes are TRBV7-9 and TRBJ1-4; 9 bases are shared with TRBD1. Germline CDR1 reads SEHNR; CDR2 reads FQNEAQ (reference sequence). This CDR3 region has 17 residues. The V segment lost 3 bases and the J segment 6 bases; nucleotides outside the gene matches: 11. CDR3 loop: CASSFDVPRTGDEKLFF. CDR3 DNA sequence: TGTGCCAGCAGCTTTGATGTCCCGCGGACAGGGGATGAAAAACTGTTTTTT.

This clonotype was seen at least ten times. The V gene is TRBV5-1, the J gene TRBJ2-1; 8 nucleotides match TRBD2. V shed 2 bases, J shed 5 bases, and the junction held 6 bases outside the gene matches. Germline CDR1 and CDR2: SGHRS and YFSETQ. The CDR3 has 15 residues. The CDR3 region has the DNA TGCGCCAGCAGCTTCGCGGGAGGCCCCCACAATGAGCAGTTCTTC. Translated: CASSFAGGPHNEQFF.

This clonotype was seen repeatedly, ten times or more. This chain connects TRBV28 to TRBJ1-2; D may be TRBD1 (5 bases). CDR1 MDHEN and CDR2 SYDVKM come from the germline V gene. Deletions cut 3 bases from V and 6 bases from J, with 14 bases between. The CDR3 sequence is 14 residues long. CDR3 nucleotide sequence: TGTGCCAGCAGTTTTTCGTTATCAGGGCATGGCTACACCTTC. It codes for CASSFSLSGHGYTF.

A note on this clonotype: This may be a read error: a much more frequent sequence differs by one nucleotide. The V call is TRBV30, the J call TRBJ1-2; D unresolved. The germline CDR1 and CDR2 sequences are GTSNPN and SVGIG (reference sequence). The CDR3 is 16 amino acids. V lost 2 bases and J lost 1, with 17 bases in between. The CDR3 loop reads CAWSLEGRFNNYGYTF. DNA of the CDR3: TGTGCCTGGAGTCTTGAAGGCAGATTCAATAACTATGGCTACACCTTC.

The CDR3 sequence is CASSGRNQGFYGYTF. CDR3 in DNA: TGTGCCAGCAGCGGGCGAAATCAGGGTTTCTATGGCTACACCTTC. This sequence joins TRBV6-1 and TRBJ1-2; D is perhaps TRBD1 (5 bases). The CDR3 sequence is 15 residues long. Trimming took 6 bases from V and 4 from J, leaving 18 bases between them. Germline V gene data show CDR1 as MNHNS and CDR2 as SASEGT.